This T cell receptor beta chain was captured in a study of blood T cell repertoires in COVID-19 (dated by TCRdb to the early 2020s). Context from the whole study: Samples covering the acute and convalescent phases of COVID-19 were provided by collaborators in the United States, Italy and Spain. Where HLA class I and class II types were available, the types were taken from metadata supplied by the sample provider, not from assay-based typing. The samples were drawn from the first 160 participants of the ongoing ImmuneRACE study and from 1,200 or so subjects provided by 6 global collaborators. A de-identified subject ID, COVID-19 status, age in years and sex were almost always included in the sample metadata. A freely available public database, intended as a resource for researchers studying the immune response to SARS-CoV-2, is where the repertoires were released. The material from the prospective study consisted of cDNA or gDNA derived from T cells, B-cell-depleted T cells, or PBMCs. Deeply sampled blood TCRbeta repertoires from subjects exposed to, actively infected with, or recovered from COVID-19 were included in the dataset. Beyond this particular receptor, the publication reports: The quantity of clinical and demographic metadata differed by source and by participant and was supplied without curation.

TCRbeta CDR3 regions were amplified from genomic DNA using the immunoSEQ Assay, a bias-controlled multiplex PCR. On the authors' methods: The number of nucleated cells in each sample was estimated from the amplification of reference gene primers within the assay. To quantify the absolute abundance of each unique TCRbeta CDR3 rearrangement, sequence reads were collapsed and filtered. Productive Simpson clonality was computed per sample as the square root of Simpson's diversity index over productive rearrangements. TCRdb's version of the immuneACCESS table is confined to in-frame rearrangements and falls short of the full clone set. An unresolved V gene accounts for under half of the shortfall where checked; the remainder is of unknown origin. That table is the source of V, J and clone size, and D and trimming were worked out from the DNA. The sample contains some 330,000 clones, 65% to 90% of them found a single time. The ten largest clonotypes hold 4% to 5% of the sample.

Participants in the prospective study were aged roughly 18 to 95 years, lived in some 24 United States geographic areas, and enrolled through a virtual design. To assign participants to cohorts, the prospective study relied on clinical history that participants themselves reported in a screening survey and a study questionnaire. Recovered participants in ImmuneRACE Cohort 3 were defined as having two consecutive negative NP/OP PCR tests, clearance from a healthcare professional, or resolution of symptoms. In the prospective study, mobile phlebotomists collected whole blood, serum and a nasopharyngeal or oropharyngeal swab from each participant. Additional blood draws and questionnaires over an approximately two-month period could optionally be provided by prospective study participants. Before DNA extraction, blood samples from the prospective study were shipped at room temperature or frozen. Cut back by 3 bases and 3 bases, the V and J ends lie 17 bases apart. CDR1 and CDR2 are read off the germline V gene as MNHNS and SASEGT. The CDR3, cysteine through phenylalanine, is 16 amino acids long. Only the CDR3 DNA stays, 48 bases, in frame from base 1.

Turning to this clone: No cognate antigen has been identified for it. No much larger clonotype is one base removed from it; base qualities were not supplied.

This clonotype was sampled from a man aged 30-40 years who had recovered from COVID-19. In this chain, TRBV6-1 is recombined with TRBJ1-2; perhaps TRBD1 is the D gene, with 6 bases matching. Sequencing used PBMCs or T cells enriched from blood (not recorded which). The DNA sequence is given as TGTGCCAGCAGTGATCCTTACAGGGAGAATCACTATGGCTACACCTTC. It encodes CASSDPYRENHYGYTF.